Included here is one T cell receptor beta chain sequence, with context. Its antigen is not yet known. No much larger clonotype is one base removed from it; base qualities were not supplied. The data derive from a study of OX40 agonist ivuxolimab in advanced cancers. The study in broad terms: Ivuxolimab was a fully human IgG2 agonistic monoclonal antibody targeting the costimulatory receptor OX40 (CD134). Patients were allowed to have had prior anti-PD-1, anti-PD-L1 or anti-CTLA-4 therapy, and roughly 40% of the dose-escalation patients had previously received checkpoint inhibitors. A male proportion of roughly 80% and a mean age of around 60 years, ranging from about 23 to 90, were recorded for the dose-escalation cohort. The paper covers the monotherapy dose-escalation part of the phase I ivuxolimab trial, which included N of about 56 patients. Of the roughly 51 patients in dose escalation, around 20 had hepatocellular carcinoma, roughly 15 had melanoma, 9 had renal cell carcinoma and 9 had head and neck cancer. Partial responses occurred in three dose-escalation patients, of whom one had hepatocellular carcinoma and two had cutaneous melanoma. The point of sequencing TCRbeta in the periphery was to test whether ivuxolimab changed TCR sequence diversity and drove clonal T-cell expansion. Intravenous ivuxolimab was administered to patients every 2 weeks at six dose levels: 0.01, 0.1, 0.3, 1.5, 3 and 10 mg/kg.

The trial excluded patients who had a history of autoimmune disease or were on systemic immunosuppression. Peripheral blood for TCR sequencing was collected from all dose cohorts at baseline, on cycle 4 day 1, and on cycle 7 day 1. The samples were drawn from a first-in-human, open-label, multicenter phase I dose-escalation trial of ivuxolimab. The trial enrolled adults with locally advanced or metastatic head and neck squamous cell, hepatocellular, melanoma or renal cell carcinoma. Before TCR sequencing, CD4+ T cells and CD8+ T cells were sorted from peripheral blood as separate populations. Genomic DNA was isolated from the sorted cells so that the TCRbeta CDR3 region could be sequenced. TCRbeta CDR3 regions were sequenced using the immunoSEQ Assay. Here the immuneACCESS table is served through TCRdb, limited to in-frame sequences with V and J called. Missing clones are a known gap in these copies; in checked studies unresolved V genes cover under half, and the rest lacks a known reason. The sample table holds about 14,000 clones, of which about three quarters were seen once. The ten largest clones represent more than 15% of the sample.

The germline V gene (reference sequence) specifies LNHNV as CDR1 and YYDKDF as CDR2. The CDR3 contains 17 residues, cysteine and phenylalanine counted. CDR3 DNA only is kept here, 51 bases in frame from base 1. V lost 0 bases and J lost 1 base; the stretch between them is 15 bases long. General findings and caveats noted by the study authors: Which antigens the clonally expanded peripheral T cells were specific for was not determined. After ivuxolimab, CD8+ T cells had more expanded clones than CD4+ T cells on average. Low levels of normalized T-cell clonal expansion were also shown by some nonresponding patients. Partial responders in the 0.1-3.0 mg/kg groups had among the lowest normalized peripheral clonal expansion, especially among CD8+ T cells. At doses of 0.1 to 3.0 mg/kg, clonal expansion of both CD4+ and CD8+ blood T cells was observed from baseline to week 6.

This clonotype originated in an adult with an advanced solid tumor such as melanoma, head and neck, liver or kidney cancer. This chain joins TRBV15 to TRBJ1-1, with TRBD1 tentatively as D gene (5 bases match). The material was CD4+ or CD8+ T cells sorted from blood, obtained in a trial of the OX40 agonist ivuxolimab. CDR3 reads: CATSRDPADSSNTEAFF. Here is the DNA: TGTGCCACCAGCAGAGATCCCGCCGACAGCTCGAACACTGAAGCTTTCTTT.